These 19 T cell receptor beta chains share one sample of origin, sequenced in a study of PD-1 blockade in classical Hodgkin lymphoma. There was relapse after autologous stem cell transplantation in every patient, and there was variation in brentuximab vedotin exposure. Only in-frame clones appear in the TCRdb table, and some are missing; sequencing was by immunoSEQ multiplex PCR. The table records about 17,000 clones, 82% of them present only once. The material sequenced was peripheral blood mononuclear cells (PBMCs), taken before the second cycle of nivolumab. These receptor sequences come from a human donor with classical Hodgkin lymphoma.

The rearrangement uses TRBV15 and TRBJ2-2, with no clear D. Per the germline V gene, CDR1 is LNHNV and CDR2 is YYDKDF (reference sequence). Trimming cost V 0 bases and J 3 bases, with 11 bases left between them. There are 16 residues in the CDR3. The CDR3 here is CATSRELGHDTGELFF. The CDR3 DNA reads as TGTGCCACCAGCAGAGAACTGGGCCATGACACCGGGGAGCTGTTTTTT.

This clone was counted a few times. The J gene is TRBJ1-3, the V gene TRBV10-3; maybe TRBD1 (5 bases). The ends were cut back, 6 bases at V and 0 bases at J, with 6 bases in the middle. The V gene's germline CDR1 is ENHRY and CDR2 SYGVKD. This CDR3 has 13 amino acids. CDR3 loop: CAIRDSSGNTIYF. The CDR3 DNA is TGTGCCATCAGAGACAGCTCTGGAAACACCATATATTTT.

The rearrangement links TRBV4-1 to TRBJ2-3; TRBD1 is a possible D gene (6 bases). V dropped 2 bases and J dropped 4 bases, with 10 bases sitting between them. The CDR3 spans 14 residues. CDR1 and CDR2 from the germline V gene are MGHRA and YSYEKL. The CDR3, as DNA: TGCGCCAGCAGCCAACTGGGGGCCCCAGATACGCAGTATTTT. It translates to CASSQLGAPDTQYF.

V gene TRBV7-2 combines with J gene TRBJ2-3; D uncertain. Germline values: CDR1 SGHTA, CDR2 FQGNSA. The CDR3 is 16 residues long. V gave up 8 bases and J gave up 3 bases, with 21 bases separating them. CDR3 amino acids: CASQSLGSSGTDTQYF. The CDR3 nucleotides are TGTGCCAGCCAAAGCCTCGGGTCTTCGGGTACAGATACGCAGTATTTT.

CDR3 amino acids: CASSPRQGDSYEQYF. CDR3 coding DNA: TGTGCCAGCTCACCAAGACAGGGGGACTCCTACGAGCAGTACTTC. The chain joins TRBV18 to TRBJ2-7; 9 positions agree with TRBD1. Germline values: CDR1 KGHSH, CDR2 LQKENI. CDR3 size: 15 residues. J lost 0 bases, V lost 2 bases, and 2 bases had no gene match.

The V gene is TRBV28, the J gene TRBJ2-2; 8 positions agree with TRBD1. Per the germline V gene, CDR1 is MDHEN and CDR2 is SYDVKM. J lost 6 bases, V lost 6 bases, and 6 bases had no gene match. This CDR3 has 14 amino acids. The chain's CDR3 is CASSQGQEPGELFF. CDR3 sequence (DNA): TGTGCCAGCAGCCAGGGACAGGAACCCGGGGAGCTGTTTTTT.

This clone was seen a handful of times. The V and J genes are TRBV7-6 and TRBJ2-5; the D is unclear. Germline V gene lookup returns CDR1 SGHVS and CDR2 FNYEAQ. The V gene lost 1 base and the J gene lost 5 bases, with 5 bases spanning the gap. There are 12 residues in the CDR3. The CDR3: CASSLEYETQYF. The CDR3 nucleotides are TGTGCCAGCAGCTTAGAGTACGAGACCCAGTACTTC.

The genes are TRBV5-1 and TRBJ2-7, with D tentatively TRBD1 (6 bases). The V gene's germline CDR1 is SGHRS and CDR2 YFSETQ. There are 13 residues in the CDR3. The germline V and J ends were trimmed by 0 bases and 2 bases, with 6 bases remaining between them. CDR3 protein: CASSLDRAYEQYF. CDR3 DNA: TGCGCCAGCAGCTTGGACAGGGCCTACGAGCAGTACTTC.

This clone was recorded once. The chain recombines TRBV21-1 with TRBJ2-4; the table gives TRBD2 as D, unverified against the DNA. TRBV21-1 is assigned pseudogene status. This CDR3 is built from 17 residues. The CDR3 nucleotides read TGTGCCAGCAGCGGGAAAGGAAGGAGGGAAGGCAAAAACATTCAGTACTTC. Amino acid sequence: CASSGKGRREGKNIQYF.

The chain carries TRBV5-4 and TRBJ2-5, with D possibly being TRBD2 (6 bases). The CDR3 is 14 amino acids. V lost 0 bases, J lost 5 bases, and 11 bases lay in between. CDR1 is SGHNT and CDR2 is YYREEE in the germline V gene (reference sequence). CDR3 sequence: CASSLGGVLETQYF. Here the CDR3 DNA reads TGTGCCAGCAGCTTGGGGGGGGTATTGGAGACCCAGTACTTC.

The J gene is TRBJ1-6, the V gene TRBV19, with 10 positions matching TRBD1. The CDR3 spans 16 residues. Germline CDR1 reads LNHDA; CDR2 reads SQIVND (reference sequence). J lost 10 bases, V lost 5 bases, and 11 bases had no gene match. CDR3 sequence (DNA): TGTGCCAGTAGTCGGGGGTTTGGGGACAGGGGATCACCCCTCCACTTT. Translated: CASSRGFGDRGSPLHF.

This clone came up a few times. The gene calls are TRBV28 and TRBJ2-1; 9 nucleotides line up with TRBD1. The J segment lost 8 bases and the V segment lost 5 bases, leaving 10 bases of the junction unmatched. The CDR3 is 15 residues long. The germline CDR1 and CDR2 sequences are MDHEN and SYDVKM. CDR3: CASSPRDREIDEQFF. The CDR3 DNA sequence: TGTGCCAGCAGTCCCCGGGACAGGGAGATCGATGAGCAGTTCTTC.

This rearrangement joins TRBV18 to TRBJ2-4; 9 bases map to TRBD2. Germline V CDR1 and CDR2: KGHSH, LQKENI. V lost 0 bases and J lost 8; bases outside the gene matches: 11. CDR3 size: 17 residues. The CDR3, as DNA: TGTGCCAGCTCACCACCCCTTGCGGGGGGGCCTCTGGACATTCAGTACTTC. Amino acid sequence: CASSPPLAGGPLDIQYF.

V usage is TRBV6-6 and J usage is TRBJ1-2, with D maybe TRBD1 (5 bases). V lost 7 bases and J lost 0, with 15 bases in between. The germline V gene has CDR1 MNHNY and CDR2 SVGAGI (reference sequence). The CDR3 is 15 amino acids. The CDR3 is CASTGGAEANYGYTF. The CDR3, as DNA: TGTGCCAGCACGGGAGGGGCGGAAGCTAACTATGGCTACACCTTC.

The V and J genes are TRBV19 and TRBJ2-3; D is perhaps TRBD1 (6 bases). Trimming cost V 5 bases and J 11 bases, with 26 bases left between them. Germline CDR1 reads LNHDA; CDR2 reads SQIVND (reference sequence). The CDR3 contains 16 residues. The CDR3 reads CASSHSPGHTNGGQYF. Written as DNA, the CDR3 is TGTGCCAGTAGTCATTCTCCGGGACATACAAATGGGGGGCAGTATTTT.

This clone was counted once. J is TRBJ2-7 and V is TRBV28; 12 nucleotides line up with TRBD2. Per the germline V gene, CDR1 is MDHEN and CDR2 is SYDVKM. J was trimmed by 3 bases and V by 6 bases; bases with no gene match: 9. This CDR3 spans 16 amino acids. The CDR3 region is CASSQIPGLAGYEQYF. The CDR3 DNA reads TGTGCCAGCAGCCAAATACCGGGACTAGCGGGCTACGAGCAGTACTTC.

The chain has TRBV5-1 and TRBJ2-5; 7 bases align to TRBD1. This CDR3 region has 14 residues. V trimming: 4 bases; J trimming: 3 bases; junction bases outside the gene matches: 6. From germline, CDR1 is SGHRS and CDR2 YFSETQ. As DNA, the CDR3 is TGCGCCAGCAGCCCCACAGGGGATAAAGAGACCCAGTACTTC. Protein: CASSPTGDKETQYF.

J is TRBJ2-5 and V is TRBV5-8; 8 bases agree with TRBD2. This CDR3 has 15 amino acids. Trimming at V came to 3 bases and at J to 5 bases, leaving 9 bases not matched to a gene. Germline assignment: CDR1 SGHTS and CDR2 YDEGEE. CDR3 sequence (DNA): TGTGCCAGCAGCTGGGGGTTAGCGGGGTCCGAGACCCAGTACTTC. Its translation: CASSWGLAGSETQYF.

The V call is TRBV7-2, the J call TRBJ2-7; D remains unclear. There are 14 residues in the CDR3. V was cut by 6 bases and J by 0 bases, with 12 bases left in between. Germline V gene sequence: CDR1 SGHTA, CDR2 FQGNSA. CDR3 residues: CASSLQLPSYEQYF. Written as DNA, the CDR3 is TGTGCCAGCAGTCTTCAGCTTCCCTCCTACGAGCAGTACTTC.